These T cell receptor beta chains were read from a single sample in a study of technical replicates of blood from a handful of donors. Clones were read by immunoSEQ multiplex PCR, and TCRdb kept only the in-frame ones, dropping some. The sample holds about 62,000 clones; over 85% are singletons and the top ten take 4% to 5.5%. Sequencing used PBMCs. These receptors were collected from a human donor in good health. Some clones in this sample may be carry-over from other donors' samples. The CDR3 runs from the conserved cysteine through the conserved F or W. D genes are given only for firm matches. Not every row has a clone size; where given, it reads once, few, many or a size class.

TRBJ1-2,NA,TRBV4-3,NA,TGCGCCAGCACCAAATTCGCACAGGGATATGGCTACACCTTC,CASTKFAQGYGYTF
TRBJ2-3,once,TRBV7-9,NA,TGTGCCAGCAGCTTTGACTGGGATACGCAGTATTTT,CASSFDWDTQYF
TRBJ2-7,NA,TRBV7-8,NA,TGTGCCAGCAGCCCAGGATGGAGCGGATACGAGCAGTACTTC,CASSPGWSGYEQYF
TRBJ2-7,NA,TRBV5-8,NA,TGTGCCAGCAGCTTGGGGCAGGGTGGTAACGAGCAGTACTTC,CASSLGQGGNEQYF
TRBJ1-4,once,TRBV11-1,NA,TGTGCCAGCAGCTTAGGGCCAACAACTAATGAAAAACTGTTTTTT,CASSLGPTTNEKLFF
TRBJ1-2,once,TRBV12-1,NA,TGTGCCAGCAGCCCGTCGACAGGAACTTTTTATGGCTACACCTTC,CASSPSTGTFYGYTF
TRBJ1-4,NA,TRBV29-1,NA,TGCAGCGTTGAACTAGGGGCAACTAATGAAAAACTGTTTTTT,CSVELGATNEKLFF
TRBJ2-5,NA,TRBV6-1,NA,TGTGCCAGCAGTCGGACAGCCATACAAGAGACCCAGTACTTC,CASSRTAIQETQYF
TRBJ2-5,NA,TRBV7-8,TRBD2,TGTGCCAGCAGCCAACCCGTGGCGGGGGGGAAAGAGACCCAGTACTTC,CASSQPVAGGKETQYF
TRBJ2-7,NA,TRBV6-5,NA,TGTGCCACCAAAGCGGTGAACTACGAGCAGTACTTC,CATKAVNYEQYF
TRBJ2-5,once,TRBV5-1,TRBD2,TGCGCCAGCAGCTTGTACGGCGGGAGTCACCAAGAGACCCAGTACTTC,CASSLYGGSHQETQYF
TRBJ2-1,NA,TRBV4-3,NA,TGCGCCAGCAGCCAAATAGGTGGGCCCAAGCTCAATGAGCAGTTCTTC,CASSQIGGPKLNEQFF
TRBJ1-5,NA,TRBV30,TRBD1,TGTGCCTGGTCAATGGCAGGGGGCCTTCAGCCCCAGCATTTT,CAWSMAGGLQPQHF
TRBJ2-7,NA,TRBV14,NA,TGTGCCAGCAGCCGGGGCGTTAGCGGTTACGAGCAGTACTTC,CASSRGVSGYEQYF
TRBJ2-3,once,TRBV7-2,TRBD1,TGTGCCAGCAGCCGACAGGGTGCAGATACGCAGTATTTT,CASSRQGADTQYF
TRBJ2-2,NA,TRBV28,NA,TGTGCCAGCAACATCGGGGCCGGGGAGCTGTTTTTT,CASNIGAGELFF
TRBJ1-3,NA,TRBV7-2,NA,TGTGCCAGCAGCTTGACTACAGGGAGCGCTGGAAACACCATATATTTT,CASSLTTGSAGNTIYF
TRBJ2-7,few,TRBV7-8,TRBD2,TGTGCCAGCAGGGGTCCGCGGCGGGGGAGCTCCTACGAGCAGTACTTC,CASRGPRRGSSYEQYF
TRBJ2-7,NA,TRBV27,NA,TGTGCCAGCATCAAATTGGGAGAGGCAAGTGAGCAGTACTTC,CASIKLGEASEQYF
TRBJ2-7,once,TRBV6-5,TRBD1,TGTGCCAGCAGTTATGACAGGGGCTACGAGCAGTACTTC,CASSYDRGYEQYF
TRBJ2-5,NA,TRBV7-9,TRBD2,TGTGCCAGCAGCGTAAGCGGGAGGGAGACCCAGTACTTC,CASSVSGRETQYF
TRBJ2-1,NA,TRBV5-1,NA,TGCGCCAGCACCCGAGCGAGCTCCTACAATGAGCAGTTCTTC,CASTRASSYNEQFF
TRBJ2-5,NA,TRBV23-1,NA,TGCGCCAGCAGGCCGCGCCGGACAGACACACAAGAGACCCAGTACTTC,CASRPRRTDTQETQYF
TRBJ1-4,NA,TRBV6-5,NA,TGTGCCAGCAAGCGATCAACTAATGAAAAACTGTTTTTT,CASKRSTNEKLFF
TRBJ1-5,few,TRBV15,NA,TGTGCCACCAGCAGAGATCAGGGGAACAATCAGCCCCAGCATTTT,CATSRDQGNNQPQHF
TRBJ2-2,once,TRBV6-1,NA,TGTGCCAGCAGTGATAGGGGTTCTCGGACCGGGGAGCTGTTTTTT,CASSDRGSRTGELFF
TRBJ2-7,NA,TRBV27,NA,TGTGCCAGCAGTTTATCAGCAGATCTAGGTTACTACGAGCAGTACTTC,CASSLSADLGYYEQYF
TRBJ2-3,NA,TRBV18,TRBD2,TGTGCCAGCTCACCATTCTCGGCCCGCCTGACTAGCGAAACAGATACGCAGTATTTT,CASSPFSARLTSETDTQYF
TRBJ1-3,NA,TRBV30,TRBD1,TGTGCCTGGAGTGTACGTGGGACAGCCTCTGGAAACACCATATATTTT,CAWSVRGTASGNTIYF
TRBJ2-3,NA,TRBV9,NA,TGTGCCAGCAGCGGATACAGGGGGGGGCGCCTCACAGATACGCAGTATTTT,CASSGYRGGRLTDTQYF
TRBJ2-5,NA,TRBV11-1,TRBD2,TGTGCCAGCAGCCTAGGGACTAGCGGGAAACAAGAGACCCAGTACTTC,CASSLGTSGKQETQYF
TRBJ2-2,NA,TRBV9,TRBD1,TGTGCCAGCAGCGTTGGGACAGGGACCGGGGAGCTGTTTTTT,CASSVGTGTGELFF
TRBJ1-2,NA,TRBV14,NA,TGTGCCAGCAGCCAAGCAAGAAGCGGCACAAAGGACTATGGCTACACCTTC,CASSQARSGTKDYGYTF
TRBJ1-6,NA,TRBV18,NA,TGTGCCAGCTCGCGGGTCCCTGGAAATTCACCCCTCCACTTT,CASSRVPGNSPLHF
TRBJ1-4,NA,TRBV7-9,NA,TGTGCCAGCAGCTTAGCCGTCGGTGAAAAACTGTTTTTT,CASSLAVGEKLFF
TRBJ2-2,NA,TRBV5-1,NA,TGCGCCAGCAGCTTGTCGGCGACATTGAACACCGGGGAGCTGTTTTTT,CASSLSATLNTGELFF
TRBJ2-5,NA,TRBV4-2,NA,TGTGCCAGCAGCCAAGTTGGAGGGAGGGAGACCCAGTACTTC,CASSQVGGRETQYF
TRBJ1-1,NA,TRBV4-2,NA,TGTGCCAGCAGCCAAGATGCGGGGGCTGAAGCTTTCTTT,CASSQDAGAEAFF
TRBJ2-5,NA,TRBV5-1,TRBD2,TGCGCCAGCAGCCCCCGGGCCGGGACTAGCGGACCCGCCCAGTACTTC,CASSPRAGTSGPAQYF
TRBJ2-1,NA,TRBV7-2,TRBD1,TGTGCCAGCAGCCCAGGGACAGCCAAATTTACCTACAATGAGCAGTTCTTC,CASSPGTAKFTYNEQFF
TRBJ2-2,NA,TRBV18,TRBD2,TGTGCCAGCTCACGGACTAGATCCACCGGGGAGCTGTTTTTT,CASSRTRSTGELFF
TRBJ1-2,NA,TRBV6-6,NA,TGTGCCAGCAGTTACTCGATGAGTGATGGCTACACCTTC,CASSYSMSDGYTF
TRBJ1-3,NA,TRBV6-5,NA,TGTGCCAGCAGTTACGGGGGGAACTCTGGAAACACCATATATTTT,CASSYGGNSGNTIYF
TRBJ2-2,few,TRBV7-9,NA,TGTGCCAGCAGCTCGGGTGCGGGGCTTAGCACCGGGGAGCTGTTTTTT,CASSSGAGLSTGELFF
TRBJ1-2,NA,TRBV5-6,TRBD1,TGTGCCAGCAGCATAAAACAGGGGGCCTGGCGAGGCTACACCTTC,CASSIKQGAWRGYTF
TRBJ2-1,large,TRBV6-5,TRBD2,TGTGCCAGCAGCCGGACTAGCGATTACAATGAGCAGTTCTTC,CASSRTSDYNEQFF
TRBJ2-5,NA,TRBV2,NA,TGTGCCAGCAGTGAACTTACGAGGACCCAGTACTTC,CASSELTRTQYF
TRBJ1-1,NA,TRBV5-1,NA,TGCGCCAGCAGCTTGGTTCCGGGTTTGAGGACTGAAGCTTTCTTT,CASSLVPGLRTEAFF
TRBJ1-1,NA,TRBV19,NA,TGTGCCAGTACGGTGTCGGGGAACACTGAAGCTTTCTTT,CASTVSGNTEAFF
TRBJ1-1,NA,TRBV5-1,TRBD1,TGCGCCAGCAGCTCCGGGACAGGGAATGAAGCTTTCTTT,CASSSGTGNEAFF
TRBJ2-3,NA,TRBV5-1,TRBD2,TGCGCCAGCAGCCAACTAGCGGGGAACACAGATACGCAGTATTTT,CASSQLAGNTDTQYF
TRBJ2-1,NA,TRBV5-1,NA,TGCGCCAGCAGTGTAATAGCTTCCTACAATGAGCAGTTCTTC,CASSVIASYNEQFF
TRBJ1-4,NA,TRBV7-9,TRBD1,TGTGCCAGCAGCCCAGGGGGGACACTGTTTTTT,CASSPGGTLFF
TRBJ1-5,NA,TRBV6-1,TRBD1,TGTGCCAGCAAAAGGGGGCAGCAGCATTTT,CASKRGQQHF
TRBJ2-1,NA,TRBV2,TRBD2,TGTGCCAGCAGTAGACCGGGACTAGCGGGGGGGAATTACAATGAGCAGTTCTTC,CASSRPGLAGGNYNEQFF